The 6 T cell receptor beta chains presented below share a single source sample, sequenced in a study of blood T cell repertoires in COVID-19. Clones were sequenced by immunoSEQ multiplex PCR, and TCRdb holds only the in-frame ones, with some missing. The table includes fewer than 450,000 clones, approximately 91% detected once. The sample consisted of PBMCs or T cells enriched from blood (not recorded which). The source of these receptors is a woman in her thirties or forties with acute COVID-19.

The J gene is TRBJ2-1, the V gene TRBV2; 8 bases line up with TRBD2. V lost 11 bases to trimming and J lost 6 bases; unmatched junction nucleotides: 15. The germline CDR1 and CDR2 sequences are SNHLY and FYNNEI. The CDR3 is 15 amino acids. The CDR3 DNA sequence: TGTGCCGACAAAGAGCAGGGACTAGTGTCCAATGAGCAGTTCTTC. Translated, it gives CADKEQGLVSNEQFF.

The genes are TRBV7-8 and TRBJ2-7; 12 bases map to TRBD1. The CDR3 loop spans 15 amino acids. Trimming removed 5 bases from V and 5 bases from J; junction bases left unmatched: 7. The germline V gene has CDR1 SGHVS and CDR2 FQNEAQ. For the CDR3, the DNA is TGTGCCAGCAGCCCGGGACAGGGGGCGATTGACGAGCAGTACTTC. Translation: CASSPGQGAIDEQYF. The variable domain in full, completed from reference TRBV7-8 and TRBJ2-7, reads GAGVSQSPRYKVAKRGQDVALRCDPISGHVSLFWYQQALGQGPEFLTYFQNEAQLDKSGLPSDRFFAERPEGSVSTLKIQRTQQEDSAVYLCASSPGQGAIDEQYFGPGTRLTVT.

This chain uses TRBV7-8 with TRBJ2-1, with a tentative D call TRBD2 (7 bases). Trimming took 1 base from V and 8 from J, leaving 15 bases between them. CDR1 and CDR2 (germline): SGHVS, FQNEAQ. The CDR3 has 15 amino acids. CDR3 sequence reads: CASSLVTGGGHEQFF. In DNA form, the CDR3 reads TGTGCCAGCAGCTTAGTAACGGGGGGCGGGCATGAGCAGTTCTTC.

The J gene is TRBJ2-3, the V gene TRBV5-1; 15 positions agree with TRBD2. With 5 bases clipped from V and 0 bases from J, the junction kept 4 bases outside the gene matches. Germline assignment: CDR1 SGHRS and CDR2 YFSETQ. This CDR3 spans 17 amino acids. The CDR3 loop reads CASRRTSGGVSTDTQYF. The CDR3, as DNA: TGCGCCAGCAGAAGGACTAGCGGGGGGGTAAGCACAGATACGCAGTATTTT.

The J gene is TRBJ2-4, the V gene TRBV7-9, with D possibly matching TRBD1 (6 bases). The CDR3 covers 13 residues. Germline V gives CDR1 SEHNR, CDR2 FQNEAQ (reference sequence). V was shortened by 3 bases and J by 5 bases, with 8 bases between the two germline ends. CDR3 in amino acids: CASSLAGENIQYF. The DNA of the CDR3 is TGTGCCAGCAGCTTGGCAGGGGAAAACATTCAGTACTTC.

The CDR3 sequence is CASSSWTGNSGGNTIYF. The CDR3 DNA reads as TGTGCCAGCAGCTCGTGGACAGGGAACTCGGGGGGAAACACCATATATTTT. The chain carries TRBV5-6 and TRBJ1-3; 8 bases match TRBD1. V lost 3 bases to trimming and J lost 4 bases; unmatched junction nucleotides: 12. Germline values: CDR1 SGHDT, CDR2 YYEEEE. This CDR3 comprises 17 residues.